The 13 T cell receptor beta chains presented below share a single source sample, sequenced in a study of blood T cell repertoires in COVID-19. Profiling relied on immunoSEQ multiplex PCR, and the TCRdb table lists in-frame clones only, not all of them. The sample lists 150,000 to 180,000 clones; approximately 85% were seen once. Sequencing used peripheral blood. The receptors come from a man aged 55 to 69 with COVID-19, enrolled during active disease.

The chain combines TRBV6-5 with TRBJ2-5; 9 bases are shared with TRBD2. CDR3 length: 13 residues. Germline V gene lookup returns CDR1 MNHEY and CDR2 SVGAGI. V lost 8 bases, J lost 5 bases, and 6 bases stayed unmatched. In DNA, the CDR3 is TGTGCCAGCTTCCCGGGACTAGCCGAGACCCAGTACTTC. Translating gives CASFPGLAETQYF.

The chain is built from TRBV10-3 and TRBJ1-2, with D uncertain. Germline-derived CDR1 and CDR2 are ENHRY and SYGVKD. CDR3 length equals 13 residues. The germline V and J ends were trimmed by 10 bases and 3 bases, with 15 bases remaining between them. This CDR3 is CATLAQVHYGYTF. In nucleotides, the CDR3 is TGTGCCACCCTAGCCCAGGTCCACTATGGCTACACCTTC.

The chain joins TRBV4-2 to TRBJ2-7; TRBD2 matches 9 bases. Germline V gene lookup returns CDR1 LGHNA and CDR2 YNFKEQ. The J segment lost 7 bases and the V segment lost 5 bases, leaving 15 bases of the junction unmatched. The CDR3 is 16 residues long. CDR3 nucleotide sequence: TGTGCCAGCAGCAGTACCACAGGTCTAGCGGGACCGGAGCAGTACTTC. Translating gives CASSSTTGLAGPEQYF.

This chain links TRBV18 with TRBJ1-2, with TRBD1 as a possible D gene (5 bases). Germline V gives CDR1 KGHSH, CDR2 LQKENI. Trimming took off 4 bases at V and 4 bases at J, with 16 bases between the two ends. The CDR3 loop spans 15 amino acids. The CDR3, as DNA: TGTGCCAGCTCACTAACGACAGAGACGCTCTATGGCTACACCTTC. The encoded protein is CASSLTTETLYGYTF.

This rearrangement joins TRBV19 to TRBJ2-2; D is undetermined. Germline-derived CDR1 and CDR2 are LNHDA and SQIVND (reference sequence). The ends were cut back, 2 bases at V and 4 bases at J, with 14 bases in the middle. The CDR3 consists of 16 residues. The CDR3 loop is CASSIHPTLGTGELFF. The CDR3 bases are TGTGCCAGTAGTATACACCCGACATTGGGCACCGGGGAGCTGTTTTTT.

V and J are TRBV12-3 or TRBV12-4 and TRBJ2-7; D unresolved. Trimming left V 5 bases short and J 4 bases short, with 12 bases between. The CDR3 is made up of 13 amino acids. The CDR3 DNA sequence: TGTGCCAGCAGTATCTTAGACAAATACGAGCAGTACTTC. It specifies CASSILDKYEQYF.

This chain joins TRBV7-9 and TRBJ1-3; the D gene is possibly TRBD1 (5 bases). Per the germline V gene, CDR1 is SEHNR and CDR2 is FQNEAQ (reference sequence). V lost 5 bases to trimming and J lost 1 base, with 15 bases between them. The CDR3 is 16 residues long. The CDR3 nucleotides read TGTGCCAGCAGCGGCAACGGGGGGGATTCTGGAAACACCATATATTTT. Its translation is CASSGNGGDSGNTIYF.

This clone was detected once. This chain connects TRBV18 to TRBJ1-3; D unresolved. Germline values: CDR1 KGHSH, CDR2 LQKENI. Trimming took 1 base from V and 3 from J, leaving 7 bases between them. This CDR3 has 14 amino acids. The CDR3 spells CASSPQSVGNTIYF. CDR3 DNA sequence: TGTGCCAGCTCACCACAGTCGGTTGGAAACACCATATATTTT.

The rearrangement joins TRBV7-8 to TRBJ1-1; perhaps TRBD1 as D (6 bases). The CDR3 runs 13 residues. Looked up from germline, CDR1 is SGHVS and CDR2 is FQNEAQ. V was clipped by 6 bases and J by 6 bases, with 14 bases between them. The CDR3 DNA reads TGTGCCAGCAGGCCCACAGGGACCCCTGAAGCTTTCTTT. Protein: CASRPTGTPEAFF. Filled out from reference TRBV7-8 and TRBJ1-1, the complete variable domain reads GAGVSQSPRYKVAKRGQDVALRCDPISGHVSLFWYQQALGQGPEFLTYFQNEAQLDKSGLPSDRFFAERPEGSVSTLKIQRTQQEDSAVYLCASRPTGTPEAFFGQGTRLTVV.

This sequence joins TRBV5-1 and TRBJ1-1, with 12 bases identical to TRBD1. V shed 3 bases and J 0 bases; nucleotides not matched to a gene: 9. CDR1 and CDR2 from the germline V gene are SGHRS and YFSETQ. The CDR3 sequence is 18 residues long. As DNA, the CDR3 is TGCGCCAGCAGCTCTCTCTGGGGACAGGGGGCTTTGAACACTGAAGCTTTCTTT. Translating it yields CASSSLWGQGALNTEAFF. The variable domain in full, with the rest retrieved from reference TRBV5-1 and TRBJ1-1, is KAGVTQTPRYLIKTRGQQVTLSCSPISGHRSVSWYQQTPGQGLQFLFEYFSETQRNKGNFPGRFSGRQFSNSRSEMNVSTLELGDSALYLCASSSLWGQGALNTEAFFGQGTRLTVV.

The V gene is TRBV9, the J gene TRBJ2-7, with 7 bases aligning to TRBD1. Germline V lookup: CDR1 SGDLS, CDR2 YYNGEE. The CDR3 contains 15 residues. The junction had 9 bases not matched to a gene; V was cut back by 3 bases and J by 3 bases. The chain's CDR3 is CASSGATGSGYEQYF. In nucleotides, the CDR3 is TGTGCCAGCAGCGGGGCGACAGGGTCGGGCTACGAGCAGTACTTC.

The genes are TRBV6-5 and TRBJ2-1; 9 bases line up with TRBD2. Germline CDR1 is MNHEY and CDR2 is SVGAGI. J lost 1 base, V lost 5 bases, and 3 bases had no gene match. CDR3 length: 15 residues. In DNA form, the CDR3 reads TGTGCCAGCAGTCAGCTAGCGGGGTCCTACAATGAGCAGTTCTTC. Protein: CASSQLAGSYNEQFF.

The chain uses TRBV7-2 and TRBJ1-3, with unresolved D. Trimming took off 4 bases at V and 4 bases at J, with 14 bases between the two ends. Per germline, CDR1 SGHTA and CDR2 FQGNSA. The CDR3 extends over 15 amino acids. The CDR3 sequence: CASSSLIRGGNTIYF. CDR3 coding DNA: TGTGCCAGCAGCTCCCTAATACGCGGAGGAAACACCATATATTTT. The full variable domain, rest sourced from reference TRBV7-2 and TRBJ1-3, is GAGVSQSPSNKVTEKGKDVELRCDPISGHTALYWYRQSLGQGLEFLIYFQGNSAPDKSGLPSDRFSAERTGGSVSTLTIQRTQQEDSAVYLCASSSLIRGGNTIYFGEGSWLTVV.